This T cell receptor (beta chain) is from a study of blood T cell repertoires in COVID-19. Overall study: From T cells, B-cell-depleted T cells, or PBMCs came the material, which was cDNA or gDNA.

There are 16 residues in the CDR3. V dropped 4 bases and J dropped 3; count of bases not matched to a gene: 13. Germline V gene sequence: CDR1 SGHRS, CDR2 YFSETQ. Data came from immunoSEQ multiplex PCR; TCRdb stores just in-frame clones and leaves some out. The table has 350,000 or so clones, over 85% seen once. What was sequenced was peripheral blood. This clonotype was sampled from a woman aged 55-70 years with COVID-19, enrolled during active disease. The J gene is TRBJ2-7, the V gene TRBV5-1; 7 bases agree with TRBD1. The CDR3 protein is CASSQSATGSLYEQYF. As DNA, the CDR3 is TGCGCCAGCAGCCAAAGTGCGACAGGGAGCCTCTACGAGCAGTACTTC.